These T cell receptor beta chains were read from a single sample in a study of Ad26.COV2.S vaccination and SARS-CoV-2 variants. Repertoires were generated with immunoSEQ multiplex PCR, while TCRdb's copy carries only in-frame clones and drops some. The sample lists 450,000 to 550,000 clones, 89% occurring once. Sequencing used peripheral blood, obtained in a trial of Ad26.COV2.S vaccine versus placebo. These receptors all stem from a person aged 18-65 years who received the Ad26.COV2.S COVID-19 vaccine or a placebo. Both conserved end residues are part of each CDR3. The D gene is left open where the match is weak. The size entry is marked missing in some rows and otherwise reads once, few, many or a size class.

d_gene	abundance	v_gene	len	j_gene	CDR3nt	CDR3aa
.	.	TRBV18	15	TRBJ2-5	TGTGCCAGCTCACCACGTTTCGGGGTCCAAGAGACCCAGTACTTC	CASSPRFGVQETQYF
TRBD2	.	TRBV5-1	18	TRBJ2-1	TGCGCCAGCAGCTTGGTGGTTCTGACCGGGACTAGAAGTCATGAGCAGTTCTTC	CASSLVVLTGTRSHEQFF
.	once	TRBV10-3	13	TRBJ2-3	TGTGCCATCAGTGATATAGCACAAGATACGCAGTATTTT	CAISDIAQDTQYF
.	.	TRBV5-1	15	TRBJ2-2	TGCGCCAGCAGCCTAACCGAGACGGCTACCGGGGAGCTGTTTTTT	CASSLTETATGELFF
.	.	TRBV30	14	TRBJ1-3	TGTGCCTGGAGTGTATTGAGTACTGGAAACACCATATATTTT	CAWSVLSTGNTIYF
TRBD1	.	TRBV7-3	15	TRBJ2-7	TGTGCCAGCAGCCCTGGGACAGGGATGCCCTACGAGCAGTACTTC	CASSPGTGMPYEQYF
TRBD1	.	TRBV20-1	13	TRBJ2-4	TGCAGTGCTAGTGACAGGACAGGGAGAACTCAGTACTTC	CSASDRTGRTQYF
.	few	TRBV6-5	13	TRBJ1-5	TGTGCCACCGCGTGGGGTGTGGATCAGCCCCAGCATTTT	CATAWGVDQPQHF
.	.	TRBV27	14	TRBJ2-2	TGTGCCAGCAGTTTGTTGGGGGACACCGGGGAGCTGTTTTTT	CASSLLGDTGELFF
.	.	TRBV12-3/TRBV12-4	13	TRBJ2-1	TGTGCCAGCAGGCGGTTGTCCTACAATGAGCAGTTCTTC	CASRRLSYNEQFF
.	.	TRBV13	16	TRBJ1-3	TGTGCCAGCAGCTTACTCTCGGGGAGCTCTGGAAACACCATATATTTT	CASSLLSGSSGNTIYF
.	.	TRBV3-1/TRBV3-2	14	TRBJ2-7	TGTGCCAGCAGCCAAGGCGACACCACCTACGAGCAGTACTTC	CASSQGDTTYEQYF
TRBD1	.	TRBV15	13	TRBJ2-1	TGTGCCACCGGGACAGGGGGCAGGAATGAGCAGTTCTTC	CATGTGGRNEQFF
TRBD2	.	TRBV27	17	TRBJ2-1	TGTGCCAGCAGTTTAGGGGCGGGAGCGGCGATCTACAATGAGCAGTTCTTC	CASSLGAGAAIYNEQFF
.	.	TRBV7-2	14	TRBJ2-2	TGTGCCAGCAGCGTTAGCGGGAACACCGGGGAGCTGTTTTTT	CASSVSGNTGELFF
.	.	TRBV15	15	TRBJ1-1	TGTGCCACCAGCAGAGAGCCGATGGGATACACTGAAGCTTTCTTT	CATSREPMGYTEAFF
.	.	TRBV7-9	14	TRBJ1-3	TGTGCCACTGGCGGGGTCCTCTCTGGAAACACCATATATTTT	CATGGVLSGNTIYF
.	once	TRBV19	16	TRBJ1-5	TGTGCCAGTATTGCCTTGGAGAGAATCGCTCATCAGCCCCAGCATTTT	CASIALERIAHQPQHF
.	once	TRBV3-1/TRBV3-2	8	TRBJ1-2	TGTGCCAGTTCCGACCACACCTTC	CASSDHTF
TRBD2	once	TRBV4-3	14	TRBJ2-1	TGCGCCAGCAGCTCGGGACTAGCCTACAATGAGCAGTTCTTC	CASSSGLAYNEQFF
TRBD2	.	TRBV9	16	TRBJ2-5	TGTGCCAGCAGCGTAGTCGGGACTAGCCCTCCAGAGACCCAGTACTTC	CASSVVGTSPPETQYF
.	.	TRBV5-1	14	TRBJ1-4	TGCGCCAGCAGCCCGACAAACACAAGGGAAAAACTGTTTTTT	CASSPTNTREKLFF
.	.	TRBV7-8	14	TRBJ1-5	TGTGCCAGCTGCGACAGTTATAGCAATCAGCCCCAGCATTTT	CASCDSYSNQPQHF
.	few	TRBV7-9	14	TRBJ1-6	TGTGCCAGCAGCCGGCTGGGGGAAAATTCACCCCTCCACTTT	CASSRLGENSPLHF
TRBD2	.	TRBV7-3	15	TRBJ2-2	TGTGCCAGCAGCTTAGGCCTAGCGGGGACCGGGGAGCTGTTTTTT	CASSLGLAGTGELFF
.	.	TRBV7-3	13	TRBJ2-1	TGTGCCAGCAGGTCCCTCGCGAGGAATGAGCAGTTCTTC	CASRSLARNEQFF